The text below deals with one T cell receptor (beta chain). Per the study methods: Quantification of nucleated cells was approximated via reference gene primer amplification. Here immunoSEQ multiplex PCR was the method, and the copy in TCRdb shows in-frame clones only, minus some. V and J calls and clone size follow that table, whereas D and trimming were derived from the DNA. The sample includes fewer than 65,000 clones, about nine tenths seen only once; the top ten take 9.5% to 13%. The sample is drawn from a study of blood T cell repertoires in COVID-19. Study-wide context: Collection of acute and convalescent COVID-19 samples took place in the United States, Italy and Spain. PBMCs, B-cell-depleted T cells, or T cells were the source of the cDNA or gDNA that made up the material.

Germline values: CDR1 MDHEN, CDR2 SYDVKM. CDR3 length: 13 amino acids. Trimming removed 6 bases from V and 4 bases from J, with 13 bases in between. The TCR was taken from a human donor with acute or convalescent COVID-19. The donor label of this sample is uncertain. Material for sequencing was peripheral blood. V usage is TRBV28 and J usage is TRBJ2-7, with D hard to call. CDR3 in amino acids: CASSRDERYEQYF. The CDR3 DNA reads as TGTGCCAGCAGCCGCGACGAGAGGTACGAGCAGTACTTC.